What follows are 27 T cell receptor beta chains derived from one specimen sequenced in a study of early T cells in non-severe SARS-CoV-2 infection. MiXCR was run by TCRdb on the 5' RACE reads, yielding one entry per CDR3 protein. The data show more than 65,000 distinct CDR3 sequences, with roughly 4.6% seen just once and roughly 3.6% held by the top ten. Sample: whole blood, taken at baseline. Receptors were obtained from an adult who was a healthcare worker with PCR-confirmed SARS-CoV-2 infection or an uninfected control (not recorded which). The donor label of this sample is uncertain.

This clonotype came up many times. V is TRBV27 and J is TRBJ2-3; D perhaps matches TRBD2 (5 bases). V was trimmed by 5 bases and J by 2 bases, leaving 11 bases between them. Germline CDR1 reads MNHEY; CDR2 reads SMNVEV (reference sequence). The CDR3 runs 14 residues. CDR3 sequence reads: CASSPGLVTDTQYF. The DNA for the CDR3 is TGTGCCAGCAGTCCCGGACTTGTCACAGATACGCAGTATTTT.

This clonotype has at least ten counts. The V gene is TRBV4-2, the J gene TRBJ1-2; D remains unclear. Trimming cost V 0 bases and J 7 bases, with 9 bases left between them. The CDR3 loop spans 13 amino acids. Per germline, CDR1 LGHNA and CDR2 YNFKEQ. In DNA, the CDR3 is TGTGCCAGCAGCCAAGATGTACCCGCTGGCTACACCTTC. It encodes CASSQDVPAGYTF.

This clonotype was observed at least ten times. The CDR3 sequence: CASSSATGVNTEAFF. As DNA, the CDR3 is TGTGCCAGCAGCTCCGCGACAGGAGTGAACACTGAAGCTTTCTTT. The chain has TRBV4-2 and TRBJ1-1; tentatively, D is TRBD1 (6 bases). This CDR3 contains 15 residues. Looked up from germline, CDR1 is LGHNA and CDR2 is YNFKEQ. Trimming removed 5 bases at V and 0 bases at J, with 13 bases between.

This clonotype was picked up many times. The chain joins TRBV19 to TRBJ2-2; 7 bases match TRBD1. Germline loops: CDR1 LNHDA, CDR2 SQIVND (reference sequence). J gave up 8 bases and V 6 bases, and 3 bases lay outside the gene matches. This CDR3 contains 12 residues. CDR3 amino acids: CASRDRPGELFF. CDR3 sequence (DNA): TGTGCCAGTAGGGACAGGCCAGGGGAGCTGTTTTTT.

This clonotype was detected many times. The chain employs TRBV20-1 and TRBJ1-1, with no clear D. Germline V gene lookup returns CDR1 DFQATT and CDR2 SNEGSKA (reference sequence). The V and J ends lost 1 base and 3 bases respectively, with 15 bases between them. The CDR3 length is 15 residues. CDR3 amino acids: CSARVGGFGDTEAFF. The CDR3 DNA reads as TGCAGTGCTAGAGTAGGCGGGTTTGGAGACACTGAAGCTTTCTTT.

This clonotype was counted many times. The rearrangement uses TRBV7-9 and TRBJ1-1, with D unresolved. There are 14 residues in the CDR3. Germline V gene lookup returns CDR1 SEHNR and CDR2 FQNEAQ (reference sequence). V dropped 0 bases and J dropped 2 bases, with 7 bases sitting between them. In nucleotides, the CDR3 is TGTGCCAGCAGCTTAGCAGGGCGTAACACTGAAGCTTTCTTT. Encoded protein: CASSLAGRNTEAFF.

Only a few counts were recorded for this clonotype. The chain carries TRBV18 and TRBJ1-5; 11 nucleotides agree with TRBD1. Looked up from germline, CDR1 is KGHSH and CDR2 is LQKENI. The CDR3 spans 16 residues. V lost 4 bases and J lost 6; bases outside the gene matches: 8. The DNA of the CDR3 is TGTGCCAGCTCACTCGGGGACAGGGGGACGGGTCAGCCCCAGCATTTT. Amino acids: CASSLGDRGTGQPQHF.

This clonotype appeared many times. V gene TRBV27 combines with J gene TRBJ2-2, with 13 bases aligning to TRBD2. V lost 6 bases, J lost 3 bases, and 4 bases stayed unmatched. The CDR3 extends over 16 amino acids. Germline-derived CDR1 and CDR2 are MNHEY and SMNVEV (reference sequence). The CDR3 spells CASRLAGGLDTGELFF. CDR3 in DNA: TGTGCCAGCAGACTAGCGGGGGGGCTCGACACCGGGGAGCTGTTTTTT.

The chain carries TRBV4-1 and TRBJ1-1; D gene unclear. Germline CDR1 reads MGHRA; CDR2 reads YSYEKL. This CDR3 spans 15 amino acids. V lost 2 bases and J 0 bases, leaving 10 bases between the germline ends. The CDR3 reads CASSQSSQVNTEAFF. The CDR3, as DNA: TGCGCCAGCAGCCAATCTTCGCAGGTGAACACTGAAGCTTTCTTT.

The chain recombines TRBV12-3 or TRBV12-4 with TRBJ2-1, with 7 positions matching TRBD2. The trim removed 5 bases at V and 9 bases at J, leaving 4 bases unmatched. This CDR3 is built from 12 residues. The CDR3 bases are TGTGCCAGCAGTCACAAGCGGGGTGAGCAGTTCTTC. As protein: CASSHKRGEQFF.

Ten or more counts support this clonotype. The CDR3 DNA reads as TGCGCCAGCAGCCAAATCTCACGAGGGGCGGAAAACACTGAAGCTTTCTTT. This gives the protein CASSQISRGAENTEAFF. This chain connects TRBV4-1 to TRBJ1-1; weak D call: TRBD1 (5 bases). V lost 2 bases and J lost 2, with 18 bases in between. Germline values: CDR1 MGHRA, CDR2 YSYEKL. The CDR3 has 17 residues.

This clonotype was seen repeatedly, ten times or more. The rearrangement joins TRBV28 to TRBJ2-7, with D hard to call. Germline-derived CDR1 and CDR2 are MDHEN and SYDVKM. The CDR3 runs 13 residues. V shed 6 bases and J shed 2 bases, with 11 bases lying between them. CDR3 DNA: TGTGCCAGCAGCCCGGTGGGTCCCTACGAGCAGTACTTC. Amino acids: CASSPVGPYEQYF.

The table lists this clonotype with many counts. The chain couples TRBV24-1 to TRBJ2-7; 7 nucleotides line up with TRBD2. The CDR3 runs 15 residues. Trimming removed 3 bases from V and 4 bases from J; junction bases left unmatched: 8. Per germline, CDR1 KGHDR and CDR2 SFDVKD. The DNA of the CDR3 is TGTGCCACCAGTGATCGGAGCGGGAAGCCTTACGAGCAGTACTTC. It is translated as CATSDRSGKPYEQYF.

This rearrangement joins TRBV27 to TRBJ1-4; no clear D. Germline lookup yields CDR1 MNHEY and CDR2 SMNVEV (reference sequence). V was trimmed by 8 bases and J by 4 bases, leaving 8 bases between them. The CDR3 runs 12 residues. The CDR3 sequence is CASGLSNEKLFF. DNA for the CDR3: TGTGCCAGCGGGCTGAGTAATGAAAAACTGTTTTTT.

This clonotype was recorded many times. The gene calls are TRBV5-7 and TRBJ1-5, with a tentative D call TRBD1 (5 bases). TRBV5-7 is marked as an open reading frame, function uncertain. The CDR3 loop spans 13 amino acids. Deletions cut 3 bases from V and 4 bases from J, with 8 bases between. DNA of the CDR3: TGTGCCAGCAGCTGGGACCGGAATCAGCCCCAGCATTTT. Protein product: CASSWDRNQPQHF.

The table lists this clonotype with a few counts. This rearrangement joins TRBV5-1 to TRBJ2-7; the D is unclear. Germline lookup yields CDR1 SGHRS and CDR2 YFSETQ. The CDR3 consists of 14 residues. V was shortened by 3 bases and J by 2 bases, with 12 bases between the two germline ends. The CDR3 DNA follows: TGCGCCAGCAGCTGGTATACAGCAGCCTACGAGCAGTACTTC. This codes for CASSWYTAAYEQYF.

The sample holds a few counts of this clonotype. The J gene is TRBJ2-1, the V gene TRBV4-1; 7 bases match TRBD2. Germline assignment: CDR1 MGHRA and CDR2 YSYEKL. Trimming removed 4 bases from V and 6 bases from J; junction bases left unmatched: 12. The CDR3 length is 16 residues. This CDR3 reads CASSRVGGGVGNEQFF. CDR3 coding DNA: TGCGCCAGCAGCCGAGTGGGCGGGGGAGTCGGCAATGAGCAGTTCTTC.

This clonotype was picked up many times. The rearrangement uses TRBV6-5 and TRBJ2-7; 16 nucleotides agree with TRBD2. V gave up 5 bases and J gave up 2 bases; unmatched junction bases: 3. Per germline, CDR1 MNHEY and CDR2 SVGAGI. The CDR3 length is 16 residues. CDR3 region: CASSRGTSGGAYEQYF. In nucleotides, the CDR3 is TGTGCCAGCAGTCGAGGGACTAGCGGGGGGGCCTACGAGCAGTACTTC.

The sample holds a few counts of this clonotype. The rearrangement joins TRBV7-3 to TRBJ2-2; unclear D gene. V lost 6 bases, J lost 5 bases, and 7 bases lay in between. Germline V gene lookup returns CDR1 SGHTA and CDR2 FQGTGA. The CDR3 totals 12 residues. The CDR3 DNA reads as TGTGCCAGCAGGGCAGATACCGGGGAGCTGTTTTTT. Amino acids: CASRADTGELFF.

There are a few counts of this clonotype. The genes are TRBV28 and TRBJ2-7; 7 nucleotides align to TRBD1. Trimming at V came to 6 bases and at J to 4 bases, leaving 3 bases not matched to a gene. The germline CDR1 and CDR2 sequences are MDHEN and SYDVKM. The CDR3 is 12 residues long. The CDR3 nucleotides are TGTGCCAGCAGGCCAGGGGGTTACGAGCAGTACTTC. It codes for CASRPGGYEQYF.

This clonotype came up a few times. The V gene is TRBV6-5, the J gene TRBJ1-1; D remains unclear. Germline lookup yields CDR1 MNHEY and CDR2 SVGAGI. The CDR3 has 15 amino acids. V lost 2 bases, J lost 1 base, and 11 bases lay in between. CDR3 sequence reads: CASSYSGLSNTEAFF. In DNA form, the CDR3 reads TGTGCCAGCAGTTACAGCGGACTTTCGAACACTGAAGCTTTCTTT.

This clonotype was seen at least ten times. This CDR3 is CSAFDSYTDTQYF. The DNA of the CDR3 is TGCAGTGCTTTTGACAGCTACACAGATACGCAGTATTTT. V gene TRBV20-1 combines with J gene TRBJ2-3; D possibly corresponds to TRBD1 (5 bases). CDR3 length equals 13 residues. In germline, CDR1 is DFQATT, CDR2 SNEGSKA (reference sequence). V shed 5 bases and J shed 2 bases, with 11 bases lying between them.

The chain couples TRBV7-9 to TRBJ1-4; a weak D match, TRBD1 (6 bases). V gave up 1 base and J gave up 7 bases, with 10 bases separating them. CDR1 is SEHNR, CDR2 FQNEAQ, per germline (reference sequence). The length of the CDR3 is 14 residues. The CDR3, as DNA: TGTGCCAGCAGCTTAGGACAGGCCGCTGAAAAACTGTTTTTT. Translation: CASSLGQAAEKLFF.

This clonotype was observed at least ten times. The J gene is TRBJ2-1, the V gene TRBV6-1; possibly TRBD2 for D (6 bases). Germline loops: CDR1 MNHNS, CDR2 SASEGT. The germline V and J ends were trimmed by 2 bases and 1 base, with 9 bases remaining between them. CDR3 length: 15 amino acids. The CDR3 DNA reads TGTGCCAGCAGTGAAAGTCGGGGGTCCTACAATGAGCAGTTCTTC. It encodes CASSESRGSYNEQFF.

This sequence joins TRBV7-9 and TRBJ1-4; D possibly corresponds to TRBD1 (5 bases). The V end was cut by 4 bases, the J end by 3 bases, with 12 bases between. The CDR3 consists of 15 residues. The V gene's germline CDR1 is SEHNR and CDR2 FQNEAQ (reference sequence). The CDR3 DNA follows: TGTGCCAGCAGCTCCCAGACAGTCGCTAATGAAAAACTGTTTTTT. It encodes CASSSQTVANEKLFF.

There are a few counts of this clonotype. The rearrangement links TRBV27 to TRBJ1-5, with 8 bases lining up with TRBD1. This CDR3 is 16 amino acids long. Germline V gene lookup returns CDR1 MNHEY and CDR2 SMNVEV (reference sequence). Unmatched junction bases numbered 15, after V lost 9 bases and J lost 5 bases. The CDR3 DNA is TGTGCCAGTATGGATTTTGACAGGGGAAATGATCAGCCCCAGCATTTT. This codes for CASMDFDRGNDQPQHF.

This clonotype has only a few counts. CDR3 in amino acids: CATSDEAGTGGYEQYF. CDR3 DNA: TGTGCCACCAGTGATGAAGCCGGGACAGGGGGCTACGAGCAGTACTTC. V gene TRBV24-1 combines with J gene TRBJ2-7, with 11 bases identical to TRBD1. The germline CDR1 and CDR2 sequences are KGHDR and SFDVKD. V was pared by 3 bases and J by 3 bases, with 6 bases of the junction left unmatched. The CDR3 has 16 residues.